What follows is one T cell receptor (beta chain) and its context. The sample comes from a study of STAT5B mutations in CD4+ large granular lymphocyte leukemia. The table came from immunoSEQ multiplex PCR; TCRdb's copy has only in-frame clones and leaves some out. This repertoire shows nearly 30,000 clones, 79% found once; its top ten account for about 6%. Sequenced sample: CD4+ T cells from blood buffy coats. The TCR was taken from a human donor in good health.

CDR3 nucleotide sequence: TGCGCCAGCAGCTTGAGCCAGGCCCGAGGCAATGAGCAGTTCTTC. It yields the protein CASSLSQARGNEQFF. The genes are TRBV5-1 and TRBJ2-1; unclear D gene. This CDR3 has 15 residues. CDR1 is SGHRS and CDR2 is YFSETQ in the germline V gene. V lost 1 base, J lost 6 bases, and 14 bases lay in between.